This T cell receptor (beta chain) was identified in a study of spatial heterogeneity in lung cancer. Study in general: Strong correlation was found between tumor-region TCR transcript counts and a T cell module score from matched bulk RNA-seq.

The study, taken as a whole, reports: Counts of expanded intratumoral alpha and beta TCRs tracked tumor mutation counts. Coverage of tumor T cells, by estimate, reached roughly 7% for alpha chains and around 13% for beta chains.

One entry per CDR3 protein results from TCRdb running MiXCR on the 5' RACE reads. The table includes over 10,000 distinct CDR3 sequences, around 6% detected once. The sample holds many counts of this clonotype. What it binds is not known. Indicated time point: sample taken at primary tumor resection. Samples were donated by 72 untreated early-stage non-small cell lung cancer patients. V shed 4 bases, J shed 5 bases, and the junction held 4 bases outside the gene matches. The CDR3 sequence is 14 residues long. Germline assignment: CDR1 SNHLY and CDR2 FYNNEI. Sequences were derived from lung tumor tissue, sampled at surgery. The rearrangement uses TRBV2 and TRBJ2-2; 7 bases line up with TRBD1. The TCR was taken from a female donor with early-stage non-small cell lung cancer. The CDR3: CASSGSRGTGELFF. The DNA of the CDR3 is TGTGCCAGCAGTGGGAGCAGGGGGACCGGGGAGCTGTTTTTT.